This TCR beta chain was captured by sequencing in a study of shared clonotypes between healthy human individuals. Overall study findings and caveats: In a handful of donors, around 5% of naive CD4 clonotypes appeared in common.

Naive CD8 cells were CD45RO-negative, positively selected for CCR7, excluding terminally differentiated effector memory CD45RA+ cells. Adult donors, all healthy and HIV-negative, had no recent acute infections or vaccinations. Assay: immunoSEQ multiplex PCR; the TCRdb copy retains only in-frame clones and omits some. The table includes approximately 810,000 clones, 92% detected once. CDR1 and CDR2 from the germline V gene are MDHEN and SYDVKM. The CDR3 contains 13 residues. The V end lost 5 bases, the J end lost 2 bases, and 8 bases lay between the germline ends. Concerning this clone: Its antigen is still unknown.

The source material was naive CD8+ T cells sorted from blood. The chain combines TRBV28 with TRBJ2-3; D is undetermined. This TCR derives from a man under 40 in good health. This CDR3 reads CASSVAFTDTQYF. The CDR3 DNA sequence: TGTGCCAGCAGTGTCGCATTCACAGATACGCAGTATTTT.